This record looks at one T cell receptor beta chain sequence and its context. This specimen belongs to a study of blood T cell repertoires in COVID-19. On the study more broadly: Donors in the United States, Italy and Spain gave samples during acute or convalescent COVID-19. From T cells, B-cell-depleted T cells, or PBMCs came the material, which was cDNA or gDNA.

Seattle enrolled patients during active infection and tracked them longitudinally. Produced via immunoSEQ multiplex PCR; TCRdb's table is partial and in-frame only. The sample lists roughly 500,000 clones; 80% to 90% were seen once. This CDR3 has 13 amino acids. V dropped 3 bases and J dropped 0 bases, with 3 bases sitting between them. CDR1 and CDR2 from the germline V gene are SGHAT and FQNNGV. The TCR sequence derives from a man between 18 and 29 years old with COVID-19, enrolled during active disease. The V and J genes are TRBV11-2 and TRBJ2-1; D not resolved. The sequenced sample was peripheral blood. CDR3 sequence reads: CASSLSSYNEQFF. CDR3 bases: TGTGCCAGCAGCTTGAGCTCCTACAATGAGCAGTTCTTC.